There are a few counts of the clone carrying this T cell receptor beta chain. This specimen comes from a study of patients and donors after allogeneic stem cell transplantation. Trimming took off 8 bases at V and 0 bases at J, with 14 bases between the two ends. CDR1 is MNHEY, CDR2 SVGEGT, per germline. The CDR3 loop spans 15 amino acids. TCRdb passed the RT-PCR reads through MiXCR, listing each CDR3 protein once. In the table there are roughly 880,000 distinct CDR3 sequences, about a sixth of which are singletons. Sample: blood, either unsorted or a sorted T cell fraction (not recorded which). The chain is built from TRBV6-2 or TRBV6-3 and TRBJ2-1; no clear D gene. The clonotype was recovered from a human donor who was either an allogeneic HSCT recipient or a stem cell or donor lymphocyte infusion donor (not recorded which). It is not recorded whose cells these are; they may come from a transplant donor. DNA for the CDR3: TGTGCCAGCGGTCACCAGTGGGCCTCCTACAATGAGCAGTTCTTC. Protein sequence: CASGHQWASYNEQFF.